A selection of T cell receptor beta chains follows, all from one sample in a study of spatial heterogeneity in lung cancer. TCRdb independently ran MiXCR on the 5' RACE reads; one entry per CDR3 protein. This sample has 110,000 or so distinct CDR3 sequences, with less than 14% found just once. The sequencing here drew on PBMCs, taken at follow-up. The receptors stem from a female donor with early-stage non-small cell lung cancer. The CDR3 runs from the conserved cysteine through the conserved F or W. A D gene is named only where the DNA matches it firmly. Size values are once, few and many counts, or a class for expanded clones, and some rows have none.

clone size: .; D gene: TRBD2; V gene: TRBV11-2; CDR3 protein: CASSYGTSGSLTQYF
clone size: few; D gene: TRBD1; V gene: TRBV30; CDR3 protein: CAWVRGRWTGELFF
clone size: .; D gene: TRBD1; V gene: TRBV29-1; CDR3 protein: CSVDAGGYEQYF
clone size: .; D gene: TRBD1; V gene: TRBV19; CDR3 protein: CASSDRGGYSNQPQHF
clone size: few; D gene: .; V gene: TRBV5-1; CDR3 protein: CASSLAKGHPEDTQYF
clone size: few; D gene: TRBD2; V gene: TRBV5-1; CDR3 protein: CASRLAGVYEQYF
clone size: .; D gene: .; V gene: TRBV20-1; CDR3 protein: CSARANGFRAQETQYF
clone size: many; D gene: TRBD1; V gene: TRBV29-1; CDR3 protein: CSVEPRQGVEQYF
clone size: many; D gene: .; V gene: TRBV5-1; CDR3 protein: CASSPRQENTGELFF
clone size: many; D gene: .; V gene: TRBV15; CDR3 protein: CATSRATGGNQPQHF
clone size: few; D gene: TRBD2; V gene: TRBV11-2; CDR3 protein: CASSLGRTSVTSGRFDEQFF
clone size: .; D gene: .; V gene: TRBV14; CDR3 protein: CASSQGTLGYTF
clone size: many; D gene: .; V gene: TRBV7-2; CDR3 protein: CASSFPMGSSGDNEQFF
clone size: .; D gene: .; V gene: TRBV7-2; CDR3 protein: CASSLARGGYTF
clone size: few; D gene: .; V gene: TRBV6-5; CDR3 protein: CASRVYNEQFF
clone size: many; D gene: TRBD2; V gene: TRBV9; CDR3 protein: CASSYSGNEQFF
clone size: .; D gene: TRBD1; V gene: TRBV18; CDR3 protein: CASSPPVQGQYNEQFF
clone size: few; D gene: .; V gene: TRBV5-1; CDR3 protein: CASSLAPGKMEAFF
clone size: few; D gene: .; V gene: TRBV20-1; CDR3 protein: CSAPTLSTDTQYF
clone size: .; D gene: TRBD2; V gene: TRBV7-2; CDR3 protein: CASSLALLTSGRALDTQYF
clone size: .; D gene: .; V gene: TRBV21-1; CDR3 protein: CASSKAQAYNTGELFF
clone size: .; D gene: TRBD2; V gene: TRBV14; CDR3 protein: CASSQNSGRVNEQFF
clone size: few; D gene: .; V gene: TRBV12-3/TRBV12-4; CDR3 protein: CASSPLGQPQHF
clone size: many; D gene: TRBD2; V gene: TRBV7-9; CDR3 protein: CASSSLAGLRNNEQFF
clone size: .; D gene: TRBD1; V gene: TRBV11-2; CDR3 protein: CASSMDRGIGQETQYF
clone size: many; D gene: .; V gene: TRBV28; CDR3 protein: CASSIPSGSYNEQFF
clone size: few; D gene: .; V gene: TRBV9; CDR3 protein: CASSVGEVGTQYF
clone size: .; D gene: .; V gene: TRBV4-2; CDR3 protein: CASSQRLGHYNEQFF
clone size: few; D gene: .; V gene: TRBV20-1; CDR3 protein: CSAGRSEAFF
clone size: few; D gene: TRBD2; V gene: TRBV27; CDR3 protein: CASRGGIAGGWNEQFF
clone size: many; D gene: .; V gene: TRBV28; CDR3 protein: CASKRGGVRIQETQYF
clone size: .; D gene: TRBD2; V gene: TRBV11-2; CDR3 protein: CASSLELASSYEQYF
clone size: few; D gene: .; V gene: TRBV20-1; CDR3 protein: CSARSTGGYTF
clone size: many; D gene: .; V gene: TRBV7-8; CDR3 protein: CASSLPWRRATDTQYF
clone size: .; D gene: TRBD1; V gene: TRBV4-3; CDR3 protein: CASSQEGRQGVEAFF
clone size: .; D gene: .; V gene: TRBV6-2/TRBV6-3; CDR3 protein: CASSQRDTGELFF
clone size: few; D gene: TRBD2; V gene: TRBV6-9; CDR3 protein: CASSQLRTSEGEQYF
clone size: .; D gene: TRBD1; V gene: TRBV7-2; CDR3 protein: CASQTGVYSTDTQYF
clone size: .; D gene: .; V gene: TRBV7-4; CDR3 protein: CASSLSKIRDLGSYEQYF
clone size: .; D gene: TRBD2; V gene: TRBV7-7; CDR3 protein: CASSPSGGYNEQFF
clone size: .; D gene: TRBD2; V gene: TRBV5-1; CDR3 protein: CASSLDKAGGSEQFF
clone size: few; D gene: .; V gene: TRBV5-1; CDR3 protein: CASSSDNSYNEQFF
clone size: few; D gene: TRBD1; V gene: TRBV25-1; CDR3 protein: CASSGQGYSPLHF
clone size: .; D gene: .; V gene: TRBV11-2; CDR3 protein: CASSLGAGQDTQYF
clone size: .; D gene: .; V gene: TRBV12-3/TRBV12-4; CDR3 protein: CASSLLPPFGGEIAESYEQYF
clone size: .; D gene: .; V gene: TRBV18; CDR3 protein: CASSPSSDSTDTQYF
clone size: .; D gene: .; V gene: TRBV5-4; CDR3 protein: CASSFQGGREKLFF
clone size: few; D gene: TRBD2; V gene: TRBV20-1; CDR3 protein: CSARVRGTGTYNEQFF
clone size: few; D gene: .; V gene: TRBV12-3/TRBV12-4; CDR3 protein: CASRLTLLNTEAFF
clone size: .; D gene: TRBD1; V gene: TRBV20-1; CDR3 protein: CSAVGTASQPQHF
clone size: .; D gene: .; V gene: TRBV7-2; CDR3 protein: CASSLSRQETQYF
clone size: .; D gene: .; V gene: TRBV29-1; CDR3 protein: CSVDGGSQETQYF
clone size: .; D gene: .; V gene: TRBV30; CDR3 protein: CAWSRYPTPGNTIYF
clone size: few; D gene: TRBD2; V gene: TRBV11-2; CDR3 protein: CASSSGLAGANEQFF
clone size: .; D gene: TRBD1; V gene: TRBV20-1; CDR3 protein: CSARGQGAGNSPLHF
clone size: .; D gene: .; V gene: TRBV24-1; CDR3 protein: CATSPGSEREQFF